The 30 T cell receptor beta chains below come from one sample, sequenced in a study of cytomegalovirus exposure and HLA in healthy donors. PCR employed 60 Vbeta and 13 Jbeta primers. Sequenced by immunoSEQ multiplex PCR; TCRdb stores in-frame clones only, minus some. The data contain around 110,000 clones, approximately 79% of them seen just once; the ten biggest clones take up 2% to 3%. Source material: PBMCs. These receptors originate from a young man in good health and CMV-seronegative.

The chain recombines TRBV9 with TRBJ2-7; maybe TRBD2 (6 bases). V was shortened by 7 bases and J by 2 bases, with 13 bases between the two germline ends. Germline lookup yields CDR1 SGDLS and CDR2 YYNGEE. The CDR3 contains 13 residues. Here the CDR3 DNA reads TGTGCCAGCGGCCCCGGAGGGGCCTACGAGCAGTACTTC. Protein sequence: CASGPGGAYEQYF.

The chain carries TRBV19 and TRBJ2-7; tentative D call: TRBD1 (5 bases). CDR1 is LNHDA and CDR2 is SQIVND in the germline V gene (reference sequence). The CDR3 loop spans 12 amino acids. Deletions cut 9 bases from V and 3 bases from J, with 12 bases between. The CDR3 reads CASRSRDYEQYF. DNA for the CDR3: TGTGCCAGCAGGTCCAGGGACTACGAGCAGTACTTC.

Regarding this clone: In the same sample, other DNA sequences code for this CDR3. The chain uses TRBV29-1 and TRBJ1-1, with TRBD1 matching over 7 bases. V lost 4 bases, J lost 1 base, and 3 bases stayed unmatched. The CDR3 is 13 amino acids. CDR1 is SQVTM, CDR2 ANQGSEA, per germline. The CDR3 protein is CSVGQGGNTEAFF. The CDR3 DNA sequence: TGCAGCGTTGGGCAGGGGGGGAACACTGAAGCTTTCTTT.

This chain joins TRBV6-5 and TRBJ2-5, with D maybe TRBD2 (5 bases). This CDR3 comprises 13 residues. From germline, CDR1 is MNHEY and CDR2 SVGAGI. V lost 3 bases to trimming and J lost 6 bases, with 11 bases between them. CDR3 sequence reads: CASSYGSGKTQYF. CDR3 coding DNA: TGTGCCAGCAGTTATGGCTCGGGAAAGACCCAGTACTTC.

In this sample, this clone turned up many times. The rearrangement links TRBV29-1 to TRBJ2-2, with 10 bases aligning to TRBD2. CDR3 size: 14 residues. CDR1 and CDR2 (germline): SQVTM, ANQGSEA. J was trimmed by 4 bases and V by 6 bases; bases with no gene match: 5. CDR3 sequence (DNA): TGCAGCGTCACCGGGACTAGCGTCACCGGGGAGCTGTTTTTT. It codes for CSVTGTSVTGELFF.

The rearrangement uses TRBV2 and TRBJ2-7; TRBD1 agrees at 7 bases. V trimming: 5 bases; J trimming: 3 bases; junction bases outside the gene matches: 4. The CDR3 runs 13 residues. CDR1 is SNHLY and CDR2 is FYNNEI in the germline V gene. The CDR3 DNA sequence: TGTGCCAGCAGTATAAGACAGGGCTACGAGCAGTACTTC. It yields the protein CASSIRQGYEQYF.

The chain's CDR3 is CASSLGGLQPQHF. DNA for the CDR3: TGTGCCAGCAGCTTAGGCGGGTTACAGCCCCAGCATTTT. This chain links TRBV7-8 with TRBJ1-5; no firm D call. CDR1 is SGHVS, CDR2 FQNEAQ, per germline. The CDR3 extends over 13 amino acids. Trimming stripped 1 base from V and 7 bases from J, with 8 bases between.

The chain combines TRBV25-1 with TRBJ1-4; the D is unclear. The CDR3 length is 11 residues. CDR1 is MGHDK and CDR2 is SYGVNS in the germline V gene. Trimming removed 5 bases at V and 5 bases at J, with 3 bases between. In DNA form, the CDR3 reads TGTGCCAGCAGTTCGAATGAAAAACTGTTTTTT. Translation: CASSSNEKLFF. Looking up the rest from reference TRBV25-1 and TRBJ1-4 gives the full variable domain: EADIYQTPRYLVIGTGKKITLECSQTMGHDKMYWYQQDPGMELHLIHYSYGVNSTEKGDLSSESTVSRIRTEHFPLTLESARPSHTSQYLCASSSNEKLFFGSGTQLSVL.

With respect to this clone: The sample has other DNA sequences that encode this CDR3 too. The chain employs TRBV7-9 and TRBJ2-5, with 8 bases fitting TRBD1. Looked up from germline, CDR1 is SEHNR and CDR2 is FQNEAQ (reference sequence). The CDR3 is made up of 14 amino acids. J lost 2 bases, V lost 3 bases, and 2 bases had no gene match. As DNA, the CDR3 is TGTGCCAGCAGCTTTGGACAGGGTCAAGAGACCCAGTACTTC. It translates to CASSFGQGQETQYF.

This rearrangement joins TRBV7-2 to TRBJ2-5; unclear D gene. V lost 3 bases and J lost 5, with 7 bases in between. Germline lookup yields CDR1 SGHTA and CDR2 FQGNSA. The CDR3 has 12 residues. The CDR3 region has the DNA TGTGCCAGCAGCTTCGTGTCCGAGACCCAGTACTTC. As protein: CASSFVSETQYF.

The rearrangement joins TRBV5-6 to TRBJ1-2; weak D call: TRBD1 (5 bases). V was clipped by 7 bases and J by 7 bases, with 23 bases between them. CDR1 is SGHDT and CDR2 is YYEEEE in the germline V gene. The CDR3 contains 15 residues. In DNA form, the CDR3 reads TGTGCCAGCGCCACCGGGGGTACCGGAGGAGGTGGCTACACCTTC. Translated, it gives CASATGGTGGGGYTF. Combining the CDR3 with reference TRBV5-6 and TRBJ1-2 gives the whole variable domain DAGVTQSPTHLIKTRGQQVTLRCSPKSGHDTVSWYQQALGQGPQFIFQYYEEEERQRGNFPDRFSGHQFPNYSSELNVNALLLGDSALYLCASATGGTGGGGYTFGSGTRLTVV.

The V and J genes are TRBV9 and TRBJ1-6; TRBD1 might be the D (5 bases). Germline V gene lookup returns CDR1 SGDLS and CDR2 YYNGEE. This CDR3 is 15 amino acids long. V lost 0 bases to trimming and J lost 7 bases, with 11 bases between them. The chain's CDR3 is CASSVATGANSPLHF. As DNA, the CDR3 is TGTGCCAGCAGCGTAGCCACAGGCGCCAATTCACCCCTCCACTTT.

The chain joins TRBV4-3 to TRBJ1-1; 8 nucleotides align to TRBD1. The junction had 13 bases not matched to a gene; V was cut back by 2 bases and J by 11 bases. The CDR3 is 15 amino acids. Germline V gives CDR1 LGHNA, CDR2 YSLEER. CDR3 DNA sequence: TGCGCCAGCAGCCAAAATATTGGACAGGGATTGAGTGCTTTCTTT. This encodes CASSQNIGQGLSAFF.

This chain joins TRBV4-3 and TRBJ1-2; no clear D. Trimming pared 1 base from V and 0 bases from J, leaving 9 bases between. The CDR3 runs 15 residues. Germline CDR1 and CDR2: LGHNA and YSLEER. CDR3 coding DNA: TGCGCCAGCAGCCAAGCTCGAGGTTCTAACTATGGCTACACCTTC. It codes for CASSQARGSNYGYTF.

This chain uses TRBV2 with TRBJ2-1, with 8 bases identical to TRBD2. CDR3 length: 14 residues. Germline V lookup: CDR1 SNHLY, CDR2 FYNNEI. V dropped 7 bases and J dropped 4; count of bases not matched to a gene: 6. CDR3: CASKGGGGYNEQFF. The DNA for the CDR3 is TGTGCCAGCAAGGGCGGCGGGGGGTACAATGAGCAGTTCTTC.

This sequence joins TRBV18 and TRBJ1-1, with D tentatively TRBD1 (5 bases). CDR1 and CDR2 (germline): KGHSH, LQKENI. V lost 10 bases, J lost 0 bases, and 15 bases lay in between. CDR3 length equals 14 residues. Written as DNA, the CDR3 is TGTGCCACCGCAGTCTTGGGGCTGAACACTGAAGCTTTCTTT. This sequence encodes CATAVLGLNTEAFF.

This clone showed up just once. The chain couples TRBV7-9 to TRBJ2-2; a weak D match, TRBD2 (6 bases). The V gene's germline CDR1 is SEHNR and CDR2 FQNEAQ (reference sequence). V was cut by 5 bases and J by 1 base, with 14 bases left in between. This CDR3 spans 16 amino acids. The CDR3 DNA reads TGTGCCAGCAGCGAAACCGGGACTTGGAACACCGGGGAGCTGTTTTTT. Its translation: CASSETGTWNTGELFF.

CDR3 residues: CASSSRGVSLGELFF. The CDR3 DNA reads TGTGCCAGCAGCTCCCGCGGTGTTTCGCTCGGGGAGCTGTTTTTT. The V call is TRBV7-3, the J call TRBJ2-2; D ambiguous. Germline CDR1 is SGHTA and CDR2 is FQGTGA. The CDR3 extends over 15 amino acids. V dropped 4 bases and J dropped 7 bases, with 16 bases sitting between them.

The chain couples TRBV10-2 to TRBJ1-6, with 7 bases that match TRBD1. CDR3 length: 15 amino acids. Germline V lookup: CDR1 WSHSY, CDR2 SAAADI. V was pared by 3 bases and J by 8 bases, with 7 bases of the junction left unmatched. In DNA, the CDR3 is TGCGCCAGCAGTGATAGGGGGCACAGAGATTCACCCCTCCACTTT. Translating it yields CASSDRGHRDSPLHF.

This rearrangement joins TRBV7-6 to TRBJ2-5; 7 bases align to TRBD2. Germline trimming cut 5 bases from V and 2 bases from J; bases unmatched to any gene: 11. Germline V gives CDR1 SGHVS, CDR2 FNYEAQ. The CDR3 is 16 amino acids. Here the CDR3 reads CASSQYDTGLQETQYF. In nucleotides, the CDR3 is TGTGCCAGCAGCCAATACGATACGGGACTACAAGAGACCCAGTACTTC. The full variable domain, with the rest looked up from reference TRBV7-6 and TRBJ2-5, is GAGVSQSPRYKVTKRGQDVALRCDPISGHVSLYWYRQALGQGPEFLTYFNYEAQQDKSGLPNDRFSAERPEGSISTLTIQRTEQRDSAMYRCASSQYDTGLQETQYFGPGTRLLVL.

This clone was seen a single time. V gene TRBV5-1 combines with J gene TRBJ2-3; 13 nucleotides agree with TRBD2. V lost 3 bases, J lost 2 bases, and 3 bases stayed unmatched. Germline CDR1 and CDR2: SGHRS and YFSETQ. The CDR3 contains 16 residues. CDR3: CASSWTSGGSTDTQYF. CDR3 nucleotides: TGCGCCAGCAGCTGGACTAGCGGGGGATCCACAGATACGCAGTATTTT.

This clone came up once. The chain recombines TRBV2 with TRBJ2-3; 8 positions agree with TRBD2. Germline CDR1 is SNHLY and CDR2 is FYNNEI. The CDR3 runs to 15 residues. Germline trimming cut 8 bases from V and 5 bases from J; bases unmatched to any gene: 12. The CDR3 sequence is CASWSPGGAKDTQYF. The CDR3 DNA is TGTGCCAGCTGGAGCCCCGGGGGGGCAAAAGATACGCAGTATTTT.

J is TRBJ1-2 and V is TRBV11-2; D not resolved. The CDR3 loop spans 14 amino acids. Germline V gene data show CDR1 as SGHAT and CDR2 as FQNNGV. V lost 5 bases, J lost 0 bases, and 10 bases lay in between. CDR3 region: CASSRPVANYGYTF. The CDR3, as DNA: TGTGCCAGCAGCCGTCCAGTCGCTAACTATGGCTACACCTTC.

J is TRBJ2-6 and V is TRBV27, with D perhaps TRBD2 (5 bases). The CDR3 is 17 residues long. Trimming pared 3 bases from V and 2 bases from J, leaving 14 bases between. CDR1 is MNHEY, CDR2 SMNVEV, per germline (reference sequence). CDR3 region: CASSFQFSGAGANVLTF. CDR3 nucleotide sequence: TGTGCCAGCAGTTTCCAGTTCAGCGGCGCTGGGGCCAACGTCCTGACTTTC.

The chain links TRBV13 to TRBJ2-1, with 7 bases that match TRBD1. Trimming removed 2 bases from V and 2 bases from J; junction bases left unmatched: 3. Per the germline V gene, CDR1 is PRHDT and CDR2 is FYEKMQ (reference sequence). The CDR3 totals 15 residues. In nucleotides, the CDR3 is TGTGCCAGCAGCTTAAGACAGGGACCCTACAATGAGCAGTTCTTC. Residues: CASSLRQGPYNEQFF.

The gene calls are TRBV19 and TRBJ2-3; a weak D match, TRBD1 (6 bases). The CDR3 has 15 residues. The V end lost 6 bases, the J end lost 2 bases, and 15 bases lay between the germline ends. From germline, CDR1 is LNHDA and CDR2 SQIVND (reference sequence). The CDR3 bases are TGTGCCAGTAGCTTCGGGGCAGGGGACACAGATACGCAGTATTTT. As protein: CASSFGAGDTDTQYF.

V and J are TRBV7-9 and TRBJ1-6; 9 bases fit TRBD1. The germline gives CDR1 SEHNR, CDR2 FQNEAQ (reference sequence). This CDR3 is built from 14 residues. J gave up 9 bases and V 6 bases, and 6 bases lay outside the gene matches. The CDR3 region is CASRRGQGGSPLHF. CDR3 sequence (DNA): TGTGCCAGCAGGAGGGGACAGGGCGGTTCACCCCTCCACTTT.

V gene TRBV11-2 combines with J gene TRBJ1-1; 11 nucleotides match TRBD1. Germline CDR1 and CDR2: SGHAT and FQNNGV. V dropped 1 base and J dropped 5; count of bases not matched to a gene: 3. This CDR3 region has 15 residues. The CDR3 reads CASSLVGTGGTEAFF. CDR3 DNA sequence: TGTGCCAGCAGCTTAGTAGGGACAGGGGGGACTGAAGCTTTCTTT.

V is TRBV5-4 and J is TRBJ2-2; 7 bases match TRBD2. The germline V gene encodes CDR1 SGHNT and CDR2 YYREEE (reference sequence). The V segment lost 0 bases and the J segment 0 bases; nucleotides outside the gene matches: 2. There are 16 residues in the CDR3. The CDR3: CASSLGDYANTGELFF. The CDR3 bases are TGTGCCAGCAGCTTGGGGGACTATGCGAACACCGGGGAGCTGTTTTTT.

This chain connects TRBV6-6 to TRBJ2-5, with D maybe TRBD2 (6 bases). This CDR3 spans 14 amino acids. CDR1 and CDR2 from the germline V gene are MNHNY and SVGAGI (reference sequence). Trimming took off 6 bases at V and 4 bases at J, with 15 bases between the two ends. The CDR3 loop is CASRLGGDRETQYF. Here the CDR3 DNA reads TGTGCCAGCAGGTTGGGCGGGGACCGAGAGACCCAGTACTTC.